These 10 T cell receptor beta chains originate from one sample sequenced in a study of cytomegalovirus exposure and HLA in healthy donors. Primers included in the PCR were 60 Vbeta and 13 Jbeta primers. Only in-frame clones appear in the TCRdb table, and some are missing; sequencing was by immunoSEQ multiplex PCR. The sample gives over 150,000 clones, roughly 75% of which show up once; around 4.7% is in the top ten. The sequencing input was PBMCs. The origin of the receptors is a male donor in good health and CMV-seronegative.

The chain has TRBV9 and TRBJ1-6; D not certain. The length of the CDR3 is 13 residues. CDR1 SGDLS and CDR2 YYNGEE come from the germline V gene. V lost 2 bases to trimming and J lost 8 bases, with 8 bases between them. The CDR3 protein is CASSVSTDSPLHF. The CDR3, as DNA: TGTGCCAGCAGCGTTTCCACAGATTCACCCCTCCACTTT.

The chain's CDR3 is CASRASNTGELFF. CDR3 bases: TGTGCCAGCAGAGCTAGTAACACCGGGGAGCTGTTTTTT. V is TRBV28 and J is TRBJ2-2; no definite D call. Looked up from germline, CDR1 is MDHEN and CDR2 is SYDVKM. This CDR3 comprises 13 residues. V shed 6 bases and J shed 2 bases, with 7 bases lying between them.

The chain carries TRBV7-8 and TRBJ2-5; 8 bases are a match to TRBD1. V was pared by 2 bases and J by 3 bases, with 8 bases of the junction left unmatched. The germline gives CDR1 SGHVS, CDR2 FQNEAQ. The CDR3 loop spans 16 amino acids. The CDR3 bases are TGTGCCAGCAGCTTAACTACCCCGACAGGGGAAGAGACCCAGTACTTC. This gives the protein CASSLTTPTGEETQYF.

This clone has only one observation. The chain recombines TRBV5-3 with TRBJ2-3; 7 bases are a match to TRBD2. TRBV5-3 is noted as an ORF with a role that remains uncertain. V gave up 2 bases and J gave up 11 bases; unmatched junction bases: 11. There are 14 residues in the CDR3. CDR3 sequence reads: CARSFREVPQGQYF. The CDR3 DNA follows: TGTGCCAGAAGCTTCCGGGAGGTCCCCCAGGGGCAGTATTTT.

The V and J genes are TRBV9 and TRBJ2-5; 8 bases line up with TRBD1. Germline CDR1 and CDR2: SGDLS and YYNGEE. V dropped 3 bases and J dropped 4; count of bases not matched to a gene: 8. The length of the CDR3 is 15 residues. CDR3 sequence reads: CASSAETGVSETQYF. In nucleotides, the CDR3 is TGTGCCAGCAGCGCGGAGACAGGGGTCTCAGAGACCCAGTACTTC.

The gene calls are TRBV5-1 and TRBJ2-5; 7 nucleotides align to TRBD1. V was pared by 4 bases and J by 3 bases, with 6 bases of the junction left unmatched. Looked up from germline, CDR1 is SGHRS and CDR2 is YFSETQ. The CDR3 consists of 14 residues. This CDR3 reads CASSPGQDKETQYF. The CDR3 DNA is TGCGCCAGCAGCCCCGGACAGGACAAAGAGACCCAGTACTTC. Together with reference TRBV5-1 and TRBJ2-5, the CDR3 gives the full variable domain: KAGVTQTPRYLIKTRGQQVTLSCSPISGHRSVSWYQQTPGQGLQFLFEYFSETQRNKGNFPGRFSGRQFSNSRSEMNVSTLELGDSALYLCASSPGQDKETQYFGPGTRLLVL.

CDR3 loop: CASSPGGREGQPQHF. In nucleotides, the CDR3 is TGTGCCAGCAGTCCCGGGGGGAGGGAGGGTCAGCCCCAGCATTTT. The chain has TRBV2 and TRBJ1-5; D possibly corresponds to TRBD1 (5 bases). Germline values: CDR1 SNHLY, CDR2 FYNNEI. The CDR3 runs to 15 residues. Trimming took 5 bases from V and 6 from J, leaving 17 bases between them. Full variable domain (rest looked up from reference TRBV2 and TRBJ1-5): EPEVTQTPSHQVTQMGQEVILRCVPISNHLYFYWYRQILGQKVEFLVSFYNNEISEKSEIFDDQFSVERPDGSNFTLKIRSTKLEDSAMYFCASSPGGREGQPQHFGDGTRLSIL.

The chain has TRBV7-9 and TRBJ1-5; 7 bases agree with TRBD1. V was clipped by 1 base and J by 1 base; unmatched bases: 4. Germline CDR1 SEHNR, CDR2 FQNEAQ (reference sequence). CDR3 size: 16 residues. The CDR3: CASSLGQGMSNQPQHF. DNA of the CDR3: TGTGCCAGCAGCTTAGGACAGGGAATGAGCAATCAGCCCCAGCATTTT. The full variable domain, its missing parts supplied by reference TRBV7-9 and TRBJ1-5, is DTGVSQNPRHKITKRGQNVTFRCDPISEHNRLYWYRQTLGQGPEFLTYFQNEAQLEKSRLLSDRFSAERPKGSFSTLEIQRTEQGDSAMYLCASSLGQGMSNQPQHFGDGTRLSIL.

The chain recombines TRBV9 with TRBJ1-1; D not certain. The CDR3 runs to 9 residues. The V end lost 8 bases, the J end lost 10 bases, and 9 bases lay between the germline ends. Germline assignment: CDR1 SGDLS and CDR2 YYNGEE. The CDR3 DNA is TGTGCCAGGGAACAGTTAGCTTTCTTT. Its protein is CAREQLAFF.

The chain employs TRBV4-1 and TRBJ2-5; 9 bases match TRBD2. Germline values: CDR1 MGHRA, CDR2 YSYEKL. The CDR3 totals 17 residues. The V and J ends lost 2 bases and 7 bases, in that order; junction bases with no gene match: 14. The CDR3 nucleotides are TGCGCCAGCAGCCAACCCCCCAGCGGGGGGAATTCAAGGACCCAGTACTTC. This encodes CASSQPPSGGNSRTQYF.